These T cell receptor beta chains were read from a single sample in a study of control samples from healthy donors and cancer patients. Sequencing used immunoSEQ multiplex PCR; TCRdb keeps in-frame clones, though not all of them. The data hold 100,000 or so clones, with 86% observed a single time. Sequenced input: blood. Receptor source: a woman aged 50 to 60 in good health. Both conserved end residues are part of each CDR3. Fields, in order: clone size, D gene, J gene, V gene, CDR3 protein, CDR3 DNA. The D gene is left open where the match is weak. For some rows the clone size is stated as once, few or many, or as a class when expanded; others skip it.

>.|TRBD2|TRBJ2-5|TRBV2
CASSDGGLATSQETQYF
TGTGCCAGCAGCGACGGGGGACTAGCGACGAGTCAAGAGACCCAGTACTTC
>.|TRBD1|TRBJ1-1|TRBV15
CATSRALGQGAVAFF
TGTGCCACCAGCAGAGCGTTGGGACAGGGGGCAGTAGCTTTCTTT
>.|TRBD2|TRBJ2-6|TRBV4-1
CASSQVGLADLSGANVLTF
TGCGCCAGCAGCCAAGTGGGTCTAGCGGATCTCTCTGGGGCCAACGTCCTGACTTTC
>.|.|TRBJ2-2|TRBV7-3
CASSLNGGTNTGELFF
TGTGCCAGCAGCTTAAACGGGGGCACGAACACCGGGGAGCTGTTTTTT
>.|.|TRBJ1-1|TRBV27
CASSITHQSGGLLTVDTEAFF
TGTGCCAGCAGTATCACACATCAAAGTGGAGGACTCCTCACCGTTGACACTGAAGCTTTCTTT
>.|.|TRBJ1-5|TRBV19
CATNGQGNQPQHF
TGTGCCACCAACGGACAAGGCAATCAGCCCCAGCATTTT
>.|.|TRBJ2-3|TRBV19
CASSTLLDRNTQYF
TGTGCCAGTAGTACCCTTCTAGACAGAAATACGCAGTATTTT
>.|TRBD2|TRBJ2-1|TRBV28
CASLAGVSYNEQFF
TGTGCCAGTTTAGCGGGAGTTTCCTACAATGAGCAGTTCTTC
>.|.|TRBJ2-3|TRBV1
CTSSRGVRDTQYF
TGCACCAGCAGCCGTGGGGTTCGGGATACGCAGTATTTT
>.|.|TRBJ2-5|TRBV5-6
CASSLVGVRSQETQYF
TGTGCCAGCAGCTTGGTGGGGGTCCGTTCCCAAGAGACCCAGTACTTC
>.|.|TRBJ2-2|TRBV5-1
CASSLGLPGMMTGELFF
TGCGCCAGCAGCTTGGGGTTACCGGGGATGATGACCGGGGAGCTGTTTTTT
>once|.|TRBJ2-7|TRBV7-3
CASSLTEVRSYEQYF
TGTGCCAGCAGCTTAACGGAGGTCCGCTCCTACGAGCAGTACTTC
>.|.|TRBJ1-5|TRBV2
CASSVGTRNQPQHF
TGTGCCAGCAGTGTTGGAACAAGAAATCAGCCCCAGCATTTT
>.|.|TRBJ1-1|TRBV7-9
CASARENTEAFF
TGTGCCAGCGCGCGGGAGAACACTGAAGCTTTCTTT
>.|.|TRBJ1-6|TRBV19
CASRRGPPNSPLHF
TGTGCCAGTCGCCGGGGACCGCCAAATTCACCCCTCCACTTT
>.|.|TRBJ1-2|TRBV6-5
CASSYSRGVGYTF
TGTGCCAGCAGTTACTCGAGGGGCGTAGGTTACACCTTC
>.|.|TRBJ1-3|TRBV29-1
CSVEDGRLGNTIYF
TGCAGCGTTGAAGACGGGAGACTAGGAAACACCATATATTTT
>.|TRBD2|TRBJ2-7|TRBV7-2
CATGTSGYYEQYF
TGTGCCACCGGGACTAGCGGTTACTACGAGCAGTACTTC
>.|TRBD1|TRBJ1-2|TRBV28
CASRPGQGGYTF
TGTGCCAGCAGACCAGGACAGGGCGGCTACACCTTC
>once|.|TRBJ2-6|TRBV19
CASSIPGGANVLTF
TGTGCCAGTAGTATACCCGGTGGGGCCAACGTCCTGACTTTC
>once|.|TRBJ1-1|TRBV5-1
CASSLAMGEMNTEAFF
TGCGCCAGCAGCTTGGCCATGGGGGAAATGAACACTGAAGCTTTCTTT
>.|TRBD1|TRBJ1-2|TRBV28
CASSLKGQLLYGYTF
TGTGCCAGCAGTTTAAAGGGACAGCTACTCTATGGCTACACCTTC
>.|TRBD1|TRBJ1-1|TRBV11-3
CASSLDGQGVTEAFF
TGTGCCAGCAGCTTAGACGGACAGGGGGTCACTGAAGCTTTCTTT
>.|TRBD2|TRBJ2-3|TRBV7-2
CASSLSGGGGTDTQYF
TGTGCCAGCAGCTTATCGGGTGGGGGGGGCACAGATACGCAGTATTTT
>.|.|TRBJ1-5|TRBV19
CASSRTHSNQPQHF
TGTGCCAGTAGTAGAACTCATAGCAATCAGCCCCAGCATTTT
>.|.|TRBJ2-3|TRBV7-8
CASSPLGDTQYF
TGTGCCAGCAGCCCCCTGGGGGATACGCAGTATTTT
>.|.|TRBJ2-5|TRBV10-3
CATRGLAETQYF
TGTGCCACCCGCGGACTGGCGGAGACCCAGTACTTC
>.|.|TRBJ2-5|TRBV23-1
CASSQKPYAYSNETQYF
TGCGCCAGCAGTCAAAAACCCTACGCCTACTCTAATGAGACCCAGTACTTC
>.|.|TRBJ1-6|TRBV28
CASSLPLRGYNSPLHF
TGTGCCAGCAGTTTACCCCTCAGGGGATATAATTCACCCCTCCACTTT
>.|TRBD1|TRBJ2-7|TRBV18
CASSPGQATYEQYF
TGTGCCAGCTCTCCGGGACAGGCGACGTACGAGCAGTACTTC
>.|TRBD1|TRBJ1-5|TRBV28
CASSSRGQYSNQPQHF
TGTGCCAGCAGTTCCCGGGGACAGTATAGCAATCAGCCCCAGCATTTT
>.|.|TRBJ1-2|TRBV5-1
CASSFGADYGYTF
TGCGCCAGCAGCTTTGGCGCAGACTATGGCTACACCTTC
>.|.|TRBJ1-6|TRBV5-4
CASSRTVHNSPLHF
TGTGCCAGCAGCAGGACAGTTCATAATTCACCCCTCCACTTT
>.|TRBD1|TRBJ2-7|TRBV11-2
CASSHQGAINDEQYF
TGTGCCAGCAGCCATCAGGGGGCGATCAACGACGAGCAGTACTTC
>.|.|TRBJ1-6|TRBV5-6
CASSLTGSGNSPLHF
TGTGCCAGCAGCTTAACAGGGTCAGGGAATTCACCCCTCCACTTT
>few|.|TRBJ2-3|TRBV12-3/TRBV12-4
CASSTGFSDTQYF
TGTGCCAGTTCCACAGGGTTTTCTGATACGCAGTATTTT
>.|.|TRBJ1-3|TRBV2
CASRGDTSGNTIYF
TGTGCCAGCAGGGGCGATACCTCTGGAAACACCATATATTTT
>.|.|TRBJ1-1|TRBV19
CASTLQGGVGAFF
TGTGCCAGTACACTCCAGGGAGGAGTTGGGGCTTTCTTT
>.|TRBD2|TRBJ2-1|TRBV10-3
CAISDPSRGASYNEQFF
TGTGCCATCAGTGACCCGTCGCGGGGGGCCTCCTACAATGAGCAGTTCTTC
>.|.|TRBJ1-2|TRBV29-1
CSVDLGRGLAYGYTF
TGCAGCGTTGACCTAGGGCGGGGGTTGGCCTATGGCTACACCTTC
>.|.|TRBJ2-2|TRBV7-2
CASSLSIRAVGELFF
TGTGCCAGCAGCTTATCGATCAGGGCGGTCGGGGAGCTGTTTTTT
>.|TRBD1|TRBJ2-7|TRBV5-1
CASSIDRGAGEQYF
TGCGCCAGCAGTATAGACAGGGGGGCCGGGGAGCAGTACTTC